The rows below give T cell receptor beta chains drawn from one sample of a study of blood T cell repertoires in COVID-19. TCRdb keeps only in-frame clones here, not all; method: immunoSEQ multiplex PCR. The sample lists some 400,000 clones; around 90% were seen once. The specimen was peripheral blood. The source of these receptors is a man aged 18-30 years with active or convalescent COVID-19. Each CDR3 is given with its conserved first and last residue. D genes are given only for firm matches. Not every row has a clone size; where given, it reads once, few, many or a size class.

abundance	v_gene	d_gene	j_gene	len	CDR3aa	CDR3nt
-	TRBV18	-	TRBJ1-2	13	CASSPPNQAGYTF	TGTGCCAGCTCACCACCGAATCAGGCTGGCTACACCTTC
-	TRBV18	-	TRBJ1-1	14	CASSPLTGGTEAFF	TGTGCCAGCTCACCTCTGACAGGCGGCACTGAAGCTTTCTTT
-	TRBV7-3	TRBD2	TRBJ2-3	15	CASSLTLAGADTQYF	TGTGCCAGCAGCTTAACGCTAGCGGGGGCAGATACGCAGTATTTT
-	TRBV4-2	TRBD1	TRBJ2-7	15	CASSQAGTGGYEQYF	TGTGCCAGCAGCCAAGCCGGGACAGGGGGCTACGAGCAGTACTTC
-	TRBV18	TRBD1	TRBJ1-2	15	CASSPRRDSYYGYTF	TGTGCCAGCTCACCACGTCGGGACAGTTACTATGGCTACACCTTC
-	TRBV27	TRBD1	TRBJ2-7	13	CASRLQGASEQYF	TGTGCCAGCAGATTACAGGGGGCTAGCGAGCAGTACTTC
-	TRBV7-2	TRBD1	TRBJ1-2	14	CASSSQGESYGYTF	TGTGCCAGCAGTTCACAGGGGGAGAGCTATGGCTACACCTTC
-	TRBV14	-	TRBJ2-6	16	CASSRLVDSGANVLTF	TGTGCCAGCAGCCGCCTTGTAGACTCTGGGGCCAACGTGCTGACTTTC
few	TRBV29-1	-	TRBJ2-7	12	CSVEWSGYEQYF	TGCAGCGTTGAATGGAGCGGCTACGAGCAGTACTTC
-	TRBV7-8	-	TRBJ1-2	15	CASSPGAGSGYGYTF	TGTGCCAGCAGCCCGGGAGCGGGCTCCGGCTATGGCTACACCTTC
once	TRBV28	-	TRBJ1-2	15	CASSSSGQNNYGYTF	TGTGCCAGCAGTTCCTCCGGACAGAATAACTATGGCTACACCTTC
-	TRBV28	-	TRBJ1-4	13	CASATVLNEKLFF	TGTGCCAGCGCGACAGTTTTAAATGAAAAACTGTTTTTT
-	TRBV18	-	TRBJ2-1	15	CASSPSGSSYNEQFF	TGTGCCAGCTCACCCTCCGGGAGCTCCTACAATGAGCAGTTCTTC
few	TRBV29-1	TRBD1	TRBJ1-1	13	CSAGTGWTTEAFF	TGCAGCGCCGGGACAGGGTGGACCACTGAAGCTTTCTTT
-	TRBV24-1	TRBD1	TRBJ2-7	13	CATRGQGVRKQYF	TGTGCCACCAGGGGACAGGGGGTTAGGAAGCAGTACTTC
-	TRBV19	TRBD1	TRBJ1-5	15	CASTPIGGQTQPQHF	TGTGCCAGTACCCCGATAGGGGGACAGACCCAGCCCCAGCATTTT
-	TRBV9	-	TRBJ1-1	15	CASSVVANIDTEAFF	TGTGCCAGCAGCGTAGTAGCTAATATCGACACTGAAGCTTTCTTT
-	TRBV6-4	TRBD1	TRBJ2-7	16	CASSDLVFDRGYEQYF	TGTGCCAGCAGTGATCTTGTCTTTGACAGGGGCTACGAGCAGTACTTC
-	TRBV4-2	TRBD2	TRBJ2-5	15	CASSQGLAGFGTQYF	TGTGCCAGCAGCCAAGGGTTAGCGGGATTTGGGACCCAGTACTTC
-	TRBV28	TRBD2	TRBJ2-1	15	CASRSGGRSYNEQFF	TGTGCCAGCCGTTCTGGCGGGAGATCCTACAATGAGCAGTTCTTC
-	TRBV19	-	TRBJ2-2	15	CATPDWLVNTGELFF	TGTGCCACTCCAGATTGGTTGGTGAACACCGGGGAGCTGTTTTTT
-	TRBV20-1	TRBD1	TRBJ1-3	16	CSASREGAASGNTIYF	TGCAGTGCTAGTCGGGAGGGGGCTGCGTCTGGAAACACCATATATTTT
few	TRBV27	-	TRBJ1-1	14	CASSLRAVNTEAFF	TGTGCCAGCAGTCTCAGGGCCGTGAACACTGAAGCTTTCTTT
-	TRBV27	TRBD1	TRBJ1-4	14	CASTLQGGNEKLFF	TGTGCCAGCACCTTACAGGGGGGGAATGAAAAACTGTTTTTT
-	TRBV2	-	TRBJ2-1	13	CASLQDSYNEQFF	TGTGCCAGTCTACAGGATTCCTACAATGAGCAGTTCTTC
-	TRBV4-1	-	TRBJ2-7	14	CASSQDHGSYEQYF	TGCGCCAGCAGCCAAGATCACGGGTCCTACGAGCAGTACTTC
-	TRBV21-1	-	TRBJ2-5	15	CASTTTDRVVKTQYF	TGTGCCAGCACCACAACGGACAGGGTGGTAAAGACCCAGTACTTC
-	TRBV28	TRBD2	TRBJ2-7	14	CASTTGTRGNEQYF	TGTGCCAGCACCACCGGGACTAGAGGCAACGAGCAGTACTTC
-	TRBV28	-	TRBJ2-2	13	CASQRGQSRELFF	TGTGCCAGCCAACGAGGACAGTCCCGGGAGCTGTTTTTT
-	TRBV9	-	TRBJ2-7	15	CASSVAWGTAYEQYF	TGTGCCAGCAGCGTAGCTTGGGGCACGGCATACGAGCAGTACTTC
-	TRBV6-2/TRBV6-3	-	TRBJ1-5	11	CASSRGRPQHF	TGTGCCAGCAGCAGGGGCCGGCCCCAGCATTTT
once	TRBV7-9	-	TRBJ1-2	14	CASSLESVFYGYTF	TGTGCCAGCAGCTTAGAGTCGGTTTTCTATGGCTACACCTTC
-	TRBV2	TRBD1	TRBJ2-7	13	CASVGDRGGEQYF	TGTGCCAGCGTGGGGGACAGGGGAGGCGAGCAGTACTTC
-	TRBV25-1	-	TRBJ2-1	14	CASSDGQSYNEQFF	TGTGCCAGCAGTGACGGACAGTCCTACAATGAGCAGTTCTTC
-	TRBV7-9	-	TRBJ2-6	16	CASSRWALSGANVLTF	TGTGCCAGCAGCCGATGGGCCCTCTCTGGGGCCAACGTGCTGACTTTC
-	TRBV19	TRBD2	TRBJ2-5	15	CASRPTSVNQETQYF	TGTGCCAGTAGACCGACTAGCGTGAATCAAGAGACCCAGTACTTC
-	TRBV9	TRBD2	TRBJ2-2	17	CASSAPGTSGRTGELFF	TGTGCCAGCAGCGCCCCCGGGACTAGCGGGAGAACCGGGGAGCTGTTTTTT
-	TRBV7-9	TRBD1	TRBJ2-1	15	CASSPGQVSWNEQFF	TGTGCCAGCAGCCCGGGACAGGTCTCCTGGAATGAGCAGTTCTTC
many	TRBV11-2	TRBD1	TRBJ2-7	16	CASSLLTGGASDEQYF	TGTGCCAGCAGCTTACTTACAGGGGGCGCTTCGGACGAGCAGTACTTC
-	TRBV27	TRBD1	TRBJ1-1	16	CASSAPGQEQNTEAFF	TGTGCCAGCAGCGCACCGGGACAGGAACAGAACACTGAAGCTTTCTTT
-	TRBV9	TRBD1	TRBJ1-2	15	CASSEHPGQGYGYTF	TGTGCCAGCAGCGAACACCCGGGACAGGGTTATGGCTACACCTTC
few	TRBV11-2	TRBD1	TRBJ2-5	15	CASSLGQGAVETQYF	TGTGCCAGCAGCTTAGGACAGGGGGCCGTAGAGACCCAGTACTTC
-	TRBV7-9	-	TRBJ1-6	13	CAPRVNNNSPLHF	TGTGCTCCCCGTGTGAACAATAATTCACCCCTCCACTTT